This T cell receptor beta chain was documented in a study of shared clonotypes between healthy human individuals. General observations from the study: Relative to clonotypes present in all four donors, those not shared had lower generation probabilities.

Notes on this clone: Its target is unknown.

The CDR3 loop spans 11 amino acids. Germline-derived CDR1 and CDR2 are DFQATT and SNEGSKA (reference sequence). Trimming took off 7 bases at V and 2 bases at J, with 7 bases between the two ends. Original analysis: Junction-only sequences without quality scores were provided by ImmunoSEQ, so filtering was different. Some clones are missing from TCRdb's copy, which holds only in-frame ones; the method was immunoSEQ multiplex PCR. V and J calls and clone size follow that table, whereas D and trimming were derived from the DNA. The table lists approximately 340,000 clones, about 73% of them singletons, with 10% in the top ten.

The specimen sequenced was memory CD4+ T cells sorted from blood. Noted subset: CD45RA-negative fraction. The receptor was derived from a young man in good health. This sequence joins TRBV20-1 and TRBJ2-3; D is ambiguous. The CDR3 is CSVDFTDTQYF. The CDR3 DNA reads TGCAGTGTAGATTTCACAGATACGCAGTATTTT.